This T cell receptor beta chain emerged from a study of breast tumors, draining lymph nodes, adjacent tissues. Breast cancer patients provided tissue from their axillary draining lymph nodes. This clonotype has a handful of counts. Trimming left V 1 base short and J 0 bases short, with 13 bases between. Germline V gene lookup returns CDR1 SGHDT and CDR2 YYEEEE. The CDR3 spans 16 residues. TCRdb called the multiplex PCR reads again in MiXCR, with one record for every CDR3 protein. The table records fewer than 200,000 distinct CDR3 sequences, roughly 30% of them present only once. Sequencing was done on a sample of axillary lymph node tissue. The rearrangement uses TRBV5-6 and TRBJ1-1; D is uncertain. The origin of this receptor is a female donor with breast cancer. Some clones in this sample may be carry-over from other donors' samples. CDR3 nucleotides: TGTGCCAGCAGCTTGTCTCTTTCGGGGTTGAACACTGAAGCTTTCTTT. It is translated as CASSLSLSGLNTEAFF.